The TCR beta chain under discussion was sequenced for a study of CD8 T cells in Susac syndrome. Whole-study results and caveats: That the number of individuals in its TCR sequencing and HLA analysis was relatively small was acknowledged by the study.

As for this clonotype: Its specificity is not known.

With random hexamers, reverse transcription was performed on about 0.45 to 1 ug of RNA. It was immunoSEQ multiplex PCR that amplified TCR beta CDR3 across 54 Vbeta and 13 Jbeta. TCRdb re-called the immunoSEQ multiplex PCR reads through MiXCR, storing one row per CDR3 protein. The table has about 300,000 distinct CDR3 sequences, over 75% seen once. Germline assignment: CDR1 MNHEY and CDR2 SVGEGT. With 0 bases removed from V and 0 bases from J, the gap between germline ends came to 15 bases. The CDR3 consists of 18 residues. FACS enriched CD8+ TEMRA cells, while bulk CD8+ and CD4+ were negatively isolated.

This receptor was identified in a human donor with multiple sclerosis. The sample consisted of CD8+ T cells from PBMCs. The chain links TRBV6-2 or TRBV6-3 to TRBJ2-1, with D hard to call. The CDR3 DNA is TGTGCCAGCAGTTACTCGGTGAGCATTCCAAGCTCCTACAATGAGCAGTTCTTC. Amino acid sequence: CASSYSVSIPSSYNEQFF.